The 9 T cell receptor beta chains below were found in one sample sequenced in a study of human T cells and chemical hapten exposure. Indicated time point: pre-sensitization, week 0. Indicated treatment: therapeutic diphenylcyclopropenone sensitization with weekly scalp DPC. Each CDR3 protein is one row after TCRdb ran MiXCR on the RACE reads. The table records tens of thousands of distinct CDR3 sequences, 8% to 11% of them present only once. Sample: whole blood, taken in connection with sensitization to the hapten diphenylcyclopropenone (DPC). Source of these receptors: a man under 40 with alopecia areata. Some clones in this sample may be carry-over from other donors' samples.

This clonotype was seen many times. The chain uses TRBV6-5 and TRBJ2-2; D uncertain. This CDR3 contains 14 residues. V lost 1 base to trimming and J lost 1 base, with 4 bases between them. Germline CDR1 MNHEY, CDR2 SVGAGI. In DNA form, the CDR3 reads TGTGCCAGCAGTTACTGGGGGAACACCGGGGAGCTGTTTTTT. It is translated as CASSYWGNTGELFF.

V usage is TRBV12-3 or TRBV12-4 and J usage is TRBJ2-5; either TRBD1 or TRBD2 may supply D (5 bases each). The CDR3 runs 13 residues. The V end lost 3 bases, the J end lost 5 bases, and 10 bases lay between the germline ends. The CDR3: CASSFKRGETQYF. The CDR3 DNA follows: TGTGCCAGCAGTTTTAAGAGGGGTGAGACCCAGTACTTC.

Many counts were recorded for this clonotype. The gene calls are TRBV12-3 or TRBV12-4 and TRBJ1-1; 8 bases line up with TRBD1. J was trimmed by 4 bases and V by 5 bases; bases with no gene match: 6. This CDR3 comprises 14 residues. CDR3: CASSGRTGSTEAFF. The CDR3 bases are TGTGCCAGCAGTGGACGGACAGGGAGCACTGAAGCTTTCTTT.

This clonotype was counted only a few times. The J gene is TRBJ2-7, the V gene TRBV7-8; 13 bases match TRBD2. V trimming: 5 bases; J trimming: 5 bases; junction bases outside the gene matches: 6. The CDR3 consists of 15 residues. Germline V gives CDR1 SGHVS, CDR2 FQNEAQ. CDR3 nucleotide sequence: TGTGCCAGCAGCACGGGACTAGCGGGAAGCCACGAGCAGTACGTC. This sequence encodes CASSTGLAGSHEQYV.

The rearrangement joins TRBV20-1 to TRBJ2-7, with 7 bases aligning to TRBD1. The V gene end was trimmed by 3 bases and the J gene end by 4 bases; junction bases not matched to a gene: 3. The CDR3 sequence is 12 residues long. The germline CDR1 and CDR2 sequences are DFQATT and SNEGSKA (reference sequence). This CDR3 reads CSASGTAYEQYV. The CDR3 coding sequence is TGCAGTGCTAGTGGGACAGCTTACGAGCAGTACGTC.

This clonotype showed up just a few times. V usage is TRBV7-8 and J usage is TRBJ2-5; weak D call: TRBD2 (5 bases). V was clipped by 2 bases and J by 3 bases, with 16 bases between them. CDR3 length: 16 amino acids. Germline CDR1 SGHVS, CDR2 FQNEAQ. The DNA for the CDR3 is TGTGCCAGCAGCTTACCGGGAACCTTCCTTAAAGAGACCCAGTACTTC. Protein product: CASSLPGTFLKETQYF.

This clonotype was seen more than once but under ten times. This rearrangement joins TRBV10-2 to TRBJ2-1, with D unclear. The length of the CDR3 is 11 residues. CDR1 is WSHSY, CDR2 SAAADI, per germline. Trimming removed 6 bases at V and 7 bases at J, with 7 bases between. The CDR3 loop is CASREVNEQFF. The CDR3 bases are TGCGCCAGCAGAGAAGTTAATGAGCAGTTCTTC.

The chain has TRBV7-9 and TRBJ1-4; 9 bases fit TRBD1. Germline trimming cut 5 bases from V and 7 bases from J; bases unmatched to any gene: 8. Germline CDR1 SEHNR, CDR2 FQNEAQ (reference sequence). The length of the CDR3 is 15 residues. The CDR3 region is CASSPPTGGGEKLFF. CDR3 in DNA: TGTGCCAGCAGCCCCCCGACAGGGGGTGGTGAAAAACTGTTTTTT. Drawing the rest from reference TRBV7-9 and TRBJ1-4, the complete variable domain is DTGVSQNPRHKITKRGQNVTFRCDPISEHNRLYWYRQTLGQGPEFLTYFQNEAQLEKSRLLSDRFSAERPKGSFSTLEIQRTEQGDSAMYLCASSPPTGGGEKLFFGSGTQLSVL.

V and J are TRBV11-3 and TRBJ1-2; perhaps TRBD1 as D (6 bases). Per the germline V gene, CDR1 is SGHNT and CDR2 is YENEEA. The CDR3 contains 14 residues. The ends were cut back, 2 bases at V and 2 bases at J, with 9 bases in the middle. The CDR3 is CASSLPGQNYGYTF. CDR3 bases: TGTGCCAGCAGCTTACCGGGACAAAACTATGGCTACACCTTC.